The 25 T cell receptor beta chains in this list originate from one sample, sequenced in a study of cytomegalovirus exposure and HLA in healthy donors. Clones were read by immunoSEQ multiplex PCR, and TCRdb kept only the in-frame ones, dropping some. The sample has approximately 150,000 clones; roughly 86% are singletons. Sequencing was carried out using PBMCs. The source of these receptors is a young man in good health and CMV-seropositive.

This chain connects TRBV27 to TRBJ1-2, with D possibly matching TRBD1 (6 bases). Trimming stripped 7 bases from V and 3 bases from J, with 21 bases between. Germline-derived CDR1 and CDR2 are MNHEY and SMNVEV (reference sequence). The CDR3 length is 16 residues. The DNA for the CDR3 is TGTGCCAGCACCTCTATCGGCCAGGGGTCATACTATGGCTACACCTTC. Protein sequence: CASTSIGQGSYYGYTF.

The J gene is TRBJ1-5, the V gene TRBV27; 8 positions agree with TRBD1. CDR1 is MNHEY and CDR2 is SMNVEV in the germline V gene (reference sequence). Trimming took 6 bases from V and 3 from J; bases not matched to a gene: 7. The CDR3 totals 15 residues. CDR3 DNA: TGTGCCAGCAGCCTGGACAGGGCAACCAATCAGCCCCAGCATTTT. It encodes CASSLDRATNQPQHF.

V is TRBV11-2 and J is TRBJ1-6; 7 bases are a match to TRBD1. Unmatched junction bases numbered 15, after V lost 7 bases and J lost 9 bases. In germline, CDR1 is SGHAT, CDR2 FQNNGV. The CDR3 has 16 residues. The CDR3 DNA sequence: TGTGCCAGCACCGACTACGGACAGGCTAGCTCTTCACCCCTCCACTTT. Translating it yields CASTDYGQASSSPLHF.

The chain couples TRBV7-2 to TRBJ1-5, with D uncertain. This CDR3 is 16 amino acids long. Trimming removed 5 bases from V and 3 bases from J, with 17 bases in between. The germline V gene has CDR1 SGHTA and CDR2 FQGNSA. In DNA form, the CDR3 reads TGTGCCAGCAGCCCCGGAGGAGGGATCGCCAATCAGCCCCAGCATTTT. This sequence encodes CASSPGGGIANQPQHF.

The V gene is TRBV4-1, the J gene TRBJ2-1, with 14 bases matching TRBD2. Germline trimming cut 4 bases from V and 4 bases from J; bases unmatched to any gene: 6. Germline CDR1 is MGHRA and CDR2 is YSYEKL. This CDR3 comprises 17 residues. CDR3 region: CASSLGLAGGLYNEQFF. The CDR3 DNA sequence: TGCGCCAGCAGCCTCGGACTAGCGGGGGGCCTGTACAATGAGCAGTTCTTC.

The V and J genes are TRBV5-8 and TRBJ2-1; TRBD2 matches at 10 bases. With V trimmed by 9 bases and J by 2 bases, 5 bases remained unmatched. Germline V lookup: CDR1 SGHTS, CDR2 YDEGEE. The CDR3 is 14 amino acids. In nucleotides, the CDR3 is TGTGCCACAGTAGGGACTAGCGCCTACAATGAGCAGTTCTTC. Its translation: CATVGTSAYNEQFF.

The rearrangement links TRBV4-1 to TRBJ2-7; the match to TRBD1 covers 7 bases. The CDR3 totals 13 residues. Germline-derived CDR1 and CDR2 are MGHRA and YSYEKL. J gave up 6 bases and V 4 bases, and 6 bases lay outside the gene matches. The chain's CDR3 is CASSPQEGAEQYF. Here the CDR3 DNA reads TGCGCCAGCAGCCCCCAAGAGGGGGCCGAGCAGTACTTC.

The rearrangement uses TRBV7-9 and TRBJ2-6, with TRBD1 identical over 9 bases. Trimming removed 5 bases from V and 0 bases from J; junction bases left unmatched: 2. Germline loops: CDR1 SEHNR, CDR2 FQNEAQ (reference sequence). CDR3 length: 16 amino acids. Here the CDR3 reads CASSGQGISGANVLTF. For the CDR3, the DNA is TGTGCCAGCAGCGGACAGGGGATCTCTGGGGCCAACGTCCTGACTTTC. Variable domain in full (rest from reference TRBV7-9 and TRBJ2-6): DTGVSQNPRHKITKRGQNVTFRCDPISEHNRLYWYRQTLGQGPEFLTYFQNEAQLEKSRLLSDRFSAERPKGSFSTLEIQRTEQGDSAMYLCASSGQGISGANVLTFGAGSRLTVL.

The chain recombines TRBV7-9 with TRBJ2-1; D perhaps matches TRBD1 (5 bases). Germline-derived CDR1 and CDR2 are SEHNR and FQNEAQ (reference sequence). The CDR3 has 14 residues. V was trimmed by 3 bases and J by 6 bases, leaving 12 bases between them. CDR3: CASSLSIQGNEQFF. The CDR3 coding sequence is TGTGCCAGCAGCTTGAGTATTCAGGGCAATGAGCAGTTCTTC.

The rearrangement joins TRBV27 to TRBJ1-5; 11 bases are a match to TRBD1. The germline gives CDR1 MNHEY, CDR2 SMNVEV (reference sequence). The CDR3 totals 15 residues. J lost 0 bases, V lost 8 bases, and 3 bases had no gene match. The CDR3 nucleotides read TGTGCCAGCGGGGACAGGGGGTATAGCAATCAGCCCCAGCATTTT. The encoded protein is CASGDRGYSNQPQHF.

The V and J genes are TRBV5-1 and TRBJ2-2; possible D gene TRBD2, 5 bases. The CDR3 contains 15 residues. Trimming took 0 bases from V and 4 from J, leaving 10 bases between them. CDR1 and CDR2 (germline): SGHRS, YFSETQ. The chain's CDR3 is CASSLATRGTGELFF. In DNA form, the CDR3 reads TGCGCCAGCAGCTTGGCCACACGGGGCACCGGGGAGCTGTTTTTT.

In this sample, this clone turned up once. The CDR3 bases are TGTGCCAGCAGCGTAGCTCCGATGGACACTAACTATGGCTACACCTTC. It encodes CASSVAPMDTNYGYTF. This chain joins TRBV9 and TRBJ1-2; a weak D match, TRBD1 (5 bases). Per the germline V gene, CDR1 is SGDLS and CDR2 is YYNGEE. V was pared by 0 bases and J by 0 bases, with 12 bases between. CDR3 size: 16 residues.

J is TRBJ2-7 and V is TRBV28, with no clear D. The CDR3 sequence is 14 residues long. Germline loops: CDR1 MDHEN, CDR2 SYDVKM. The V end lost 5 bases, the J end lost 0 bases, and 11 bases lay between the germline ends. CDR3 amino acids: CASSRDPGSYEQYF. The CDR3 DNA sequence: TGTGCCAGCAGTCGAGACCCGGGCTCCTACGAGCAGTACTTC.

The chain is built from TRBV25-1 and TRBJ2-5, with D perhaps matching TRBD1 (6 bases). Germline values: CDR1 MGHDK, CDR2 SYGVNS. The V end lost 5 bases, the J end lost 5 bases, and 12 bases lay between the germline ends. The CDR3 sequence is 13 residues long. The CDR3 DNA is TGTGCCAGCAGTCCTACAGGGACGGAGACCCAGTACTTC. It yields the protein CASSPTGTETQYF. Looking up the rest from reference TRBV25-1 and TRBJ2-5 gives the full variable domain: EADIYQTPRYLVIGTGKKITLECSQTMGHDKMYWYQQDPGMELHLIHYSYGVNSTEKGDLSSESTVSRIRTEHFPLTLESARPSHTSQYLCASSPTGTETQYFGPGTRLLVL.

In nucleotides, the CDR3 is TGTGCCAGCAGCTTAGAAGGCAGGGGCCCCTTAGGCAATCAGCCCCAGCATTTT. Translated, it gives CASSLEGRGPLGNQPQHF. The chain recombines TRBV11-2 with TRBJ1-5; possibly TRBD1 for D (6 bases). Germline values: CDR1 SGHAT, CDR2 FQNNGV. This CDR3 contains 18 residues. The germline V and J ends were trimmed by 0 bases and 2 bases, with 17 bases remaining between them.

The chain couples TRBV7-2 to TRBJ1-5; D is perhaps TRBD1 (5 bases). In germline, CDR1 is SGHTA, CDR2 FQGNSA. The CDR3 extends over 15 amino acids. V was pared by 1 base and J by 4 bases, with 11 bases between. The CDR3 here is CASSLDGGKNQPQHF. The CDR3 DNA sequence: TGTGCCAGCAGCTTAGATGGGGGGAAGAATCAGCCCCAGCATTTT.

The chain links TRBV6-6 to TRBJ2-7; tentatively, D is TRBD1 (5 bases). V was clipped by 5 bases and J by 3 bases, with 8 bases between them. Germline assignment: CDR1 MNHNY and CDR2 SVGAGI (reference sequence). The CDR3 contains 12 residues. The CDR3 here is CASSDSFYEQYF. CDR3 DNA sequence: TGTGCCAGCAGTGACAGTTTCTACGAGCAGTACTTC.

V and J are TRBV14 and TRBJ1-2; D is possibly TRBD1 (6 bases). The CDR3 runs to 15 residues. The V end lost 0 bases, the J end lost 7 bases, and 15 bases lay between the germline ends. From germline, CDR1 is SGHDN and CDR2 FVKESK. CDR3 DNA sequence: TGTGCCAGCAGCCAAGATGTGTTGGGGGCGAGTGGCTACACCTTC. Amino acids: CASSQDVLGASGYTF.

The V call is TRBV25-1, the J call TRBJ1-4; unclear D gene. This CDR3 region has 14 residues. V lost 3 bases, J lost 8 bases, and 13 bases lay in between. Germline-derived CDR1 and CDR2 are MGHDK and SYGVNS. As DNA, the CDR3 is TGTGCCAGCAGTGACGGAGATCTTTGGGAAAAACTGTTTTTT. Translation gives CASSDGDLWEKLFF.

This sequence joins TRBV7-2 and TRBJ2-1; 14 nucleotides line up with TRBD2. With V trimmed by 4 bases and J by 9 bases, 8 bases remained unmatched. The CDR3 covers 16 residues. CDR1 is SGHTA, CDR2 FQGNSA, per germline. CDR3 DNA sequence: TGTGCCAGCAGCTCCAGACTAGCGGGAGGGCCTGGTGAGCAGTTCTTC. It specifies CASSSRLAGGPGEQFF.

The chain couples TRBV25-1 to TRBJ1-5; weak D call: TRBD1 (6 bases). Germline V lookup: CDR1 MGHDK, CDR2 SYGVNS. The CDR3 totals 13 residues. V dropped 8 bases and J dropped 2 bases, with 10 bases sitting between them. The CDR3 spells CASSQGGNQPQHF. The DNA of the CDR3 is TGTGCCAGCTCACAGGGAGGCAATCAGCCCCAGCATTTT.

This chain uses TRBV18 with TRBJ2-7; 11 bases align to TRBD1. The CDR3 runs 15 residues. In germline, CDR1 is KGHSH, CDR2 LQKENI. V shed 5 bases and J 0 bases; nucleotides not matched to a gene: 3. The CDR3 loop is CASSAGTGGSYEQYF. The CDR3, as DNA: TGTGCCAGCTCAGCCGGGACAGGGGGCTCCTACGAGCAGTACTTC.

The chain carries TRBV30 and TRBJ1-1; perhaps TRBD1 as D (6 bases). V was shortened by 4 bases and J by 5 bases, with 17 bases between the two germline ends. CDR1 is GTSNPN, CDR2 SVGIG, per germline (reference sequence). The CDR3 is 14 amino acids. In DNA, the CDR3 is TGTGCCTGGACTCAGTTGATGGGGGCGACTGAAGCTTTCTTT. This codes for CAWTQLMGATEAFF.

In DNA, the CDR3 is TGCGCCAGCAGCCCGGGACAGGGTGGAGGAAACACCATATATTTT. Amino acid sequence: CASSPGQGGGNTIYF. This chain links TRBV5-1 with TRBJ1-3; 9 bases agree with TRBD1. CDR3 length equals 15 residues. The V gene's germline CDR1 is SGHRS and CDR2 YFSETQ. After removal of 4 bases from V and 4 bases from J, the junction contained 6 bases not matched to a gene.

For the CDR3, the DNA is TGTGCTAGTGGTTTCTCGGGACTAGCGGGAGGTGGGCAGTTCTTC. As protein: CASGFSGLAGGGQFF. The chain links TRBV12-5 to TRBJ2-1; 15 positions agree with TRBD2. This CDR3 has 15 residues. V gave up 3 bases and J gave up 12 bases; unmatched junction bases: 6. The germline CDR1 and CDR2 sequences are LGHNT and FRNRAP. The complete variable domain, with remaining parts taken from reference TRBV12-5 and TRBJ2-1, reads DARVTQTPRHKVTEMGQEVTMRCQPILGHNTVFWYRQTMMQGLELLAYFRNRAPLDDSGMPKDRFSAEMPDATLATLKIQPSEPRDSAVYFCASGFSGLAGGGQFFGPGTRLTVL.